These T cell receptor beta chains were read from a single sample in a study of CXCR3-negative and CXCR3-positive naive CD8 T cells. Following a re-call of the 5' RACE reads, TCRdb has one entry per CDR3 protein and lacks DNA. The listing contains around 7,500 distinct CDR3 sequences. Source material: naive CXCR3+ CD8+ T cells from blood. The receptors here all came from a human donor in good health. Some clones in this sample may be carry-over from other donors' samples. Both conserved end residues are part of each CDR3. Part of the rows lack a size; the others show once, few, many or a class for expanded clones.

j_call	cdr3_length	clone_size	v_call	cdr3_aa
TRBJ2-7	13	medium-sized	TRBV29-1	CSVGGTSSYEQYF
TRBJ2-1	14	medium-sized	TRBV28	CASSSRETGGEQFF
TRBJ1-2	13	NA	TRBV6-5	CASSTTLTGGYTF
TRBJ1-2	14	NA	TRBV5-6	CASQAGRGNYGYTF
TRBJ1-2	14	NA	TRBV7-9	CASSGRGEIYGYTF
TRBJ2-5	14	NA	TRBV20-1	CSASLGLASETQYF
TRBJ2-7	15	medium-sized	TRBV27	CASKELAGVIYEQYF
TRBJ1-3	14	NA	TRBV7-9	CASSLDSFMDTIYF
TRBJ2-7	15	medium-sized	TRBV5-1	CASSQWQLGVYEQYF
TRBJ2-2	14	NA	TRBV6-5	CASSYEGDTGELFF
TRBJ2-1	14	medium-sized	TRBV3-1	CASSLAGGPNEQFF
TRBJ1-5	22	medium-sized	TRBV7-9	CASSHTDSEPLRADYSNQPQHF
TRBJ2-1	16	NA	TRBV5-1	CASLPGASGRYNEQFF
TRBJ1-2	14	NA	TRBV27	CASSLNPQGNGYTF
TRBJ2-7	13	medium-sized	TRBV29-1	CSVETGTDYEQYF
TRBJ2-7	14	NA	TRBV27	CASSMVAGGYEQYF
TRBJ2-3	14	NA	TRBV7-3	CASSSGLDTDTQYF
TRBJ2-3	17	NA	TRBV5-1	CASAKSGGTSGTDTQYF
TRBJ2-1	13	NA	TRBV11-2	CASSWTSGGEQFF
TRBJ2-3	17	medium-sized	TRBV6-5	CASSERGTVGGMDTQYF
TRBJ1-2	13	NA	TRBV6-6	CASSAQGAEGYTF
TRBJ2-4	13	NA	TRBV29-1	CSVGGQEGNIQYF
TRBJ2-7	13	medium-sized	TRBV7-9	CASSLPGSYEQYF
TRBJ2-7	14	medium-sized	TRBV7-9	CASSLSQDAYEQYF
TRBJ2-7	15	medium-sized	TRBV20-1	CSAPGAGRGPYEQYF
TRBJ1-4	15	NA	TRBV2	CASSVLGGSYEKLFF
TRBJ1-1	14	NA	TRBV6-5	CASSYSTENTEAFF
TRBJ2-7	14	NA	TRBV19	CASSPRDTLGEQYF
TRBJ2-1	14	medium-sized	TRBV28	CASSLEWGSNEQFF
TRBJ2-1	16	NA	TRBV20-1	CSAHAGLARSGNEQFF
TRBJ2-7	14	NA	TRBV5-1	CASSPRGSSYEQYF
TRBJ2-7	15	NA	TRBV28	CASSSGTGGEYEQYF
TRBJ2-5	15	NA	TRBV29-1	CSGWTSGLTQETQYF
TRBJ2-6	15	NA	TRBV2	CASEGTGSGANVLTF
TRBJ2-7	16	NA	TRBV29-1	CSVDGTSGSDFNEQYF
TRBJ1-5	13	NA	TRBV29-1	CSVRTDSNQPQHF